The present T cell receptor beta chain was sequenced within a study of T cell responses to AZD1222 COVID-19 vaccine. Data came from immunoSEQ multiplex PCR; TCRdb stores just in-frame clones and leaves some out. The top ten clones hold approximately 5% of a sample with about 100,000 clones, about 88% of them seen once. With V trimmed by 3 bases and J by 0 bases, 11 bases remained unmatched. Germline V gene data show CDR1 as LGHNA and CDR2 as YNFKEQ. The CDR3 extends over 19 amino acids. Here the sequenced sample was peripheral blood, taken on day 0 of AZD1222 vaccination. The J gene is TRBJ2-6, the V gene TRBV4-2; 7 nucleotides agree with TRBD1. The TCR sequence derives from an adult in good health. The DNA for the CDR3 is TGTGCCAGCAGCCATATCTTCCGACAGGGTCCCTCTGGGGCCAACGTCCTGACTTTC. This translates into CASSHIFRQGPSGANVLTF.